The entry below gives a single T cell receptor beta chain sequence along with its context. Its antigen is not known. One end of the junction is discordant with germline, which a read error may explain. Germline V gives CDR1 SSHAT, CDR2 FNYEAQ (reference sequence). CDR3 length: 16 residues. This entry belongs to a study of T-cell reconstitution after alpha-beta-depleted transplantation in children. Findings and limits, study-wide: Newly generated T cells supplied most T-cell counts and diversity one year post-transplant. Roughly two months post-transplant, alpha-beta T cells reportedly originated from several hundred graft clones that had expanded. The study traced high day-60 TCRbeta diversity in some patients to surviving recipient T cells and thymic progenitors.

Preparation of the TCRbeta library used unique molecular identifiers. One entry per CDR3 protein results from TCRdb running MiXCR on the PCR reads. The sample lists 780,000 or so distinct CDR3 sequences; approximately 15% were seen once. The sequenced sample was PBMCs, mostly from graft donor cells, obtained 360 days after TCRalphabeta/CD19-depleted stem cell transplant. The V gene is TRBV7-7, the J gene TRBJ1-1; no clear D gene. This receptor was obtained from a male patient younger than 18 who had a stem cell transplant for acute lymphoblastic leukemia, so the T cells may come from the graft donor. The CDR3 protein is CTSSPTLGPMNTEAFF. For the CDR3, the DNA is TGTACCAGCAGCCCTACCCTAGGGCCTATGAACACTGAAGCTTTCTTT.